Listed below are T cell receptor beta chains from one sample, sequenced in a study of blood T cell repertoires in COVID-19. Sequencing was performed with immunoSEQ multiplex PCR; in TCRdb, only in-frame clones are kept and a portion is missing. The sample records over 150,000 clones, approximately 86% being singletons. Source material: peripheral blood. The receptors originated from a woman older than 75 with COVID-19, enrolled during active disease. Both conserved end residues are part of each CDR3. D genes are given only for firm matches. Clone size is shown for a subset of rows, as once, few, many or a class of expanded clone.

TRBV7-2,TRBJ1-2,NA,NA,CASSLARANYGYTF,TGTGCCAGCAGCTTAGCCAGGGCTAACTATGGCTACACCTTC
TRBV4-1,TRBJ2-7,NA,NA,CASSQASGAYEQYF,TGCGCCAGCAGCCAAGCGTCAGGGGCCTACGAGCAGTACTTC
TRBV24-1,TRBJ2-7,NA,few,CATSGGGGSYEQYF,TGTGCCACCAGTGGAGGCGGAGGTTCCTACGAGCAGTACTTC
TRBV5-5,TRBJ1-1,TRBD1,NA,CASSFPTGGTEAFF,TGTGCCAGCAGCTTCCCAACAGGGGGCACTGAAGCTTTCTTT
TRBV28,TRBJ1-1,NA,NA,CASRTTRGEGRGEAFF,TGTGCCAGCAGAACTACCCGGGGGGAAGGGAGAGGTGAAGCTTTCTTT
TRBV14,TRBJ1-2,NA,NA,CASSQDLGAYGYTF,TGTGCCAGCAGCCAAGATCTAGGGGCCTATGGCTACACCTTC
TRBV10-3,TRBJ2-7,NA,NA,CAISESELPVYEQYF,TGTGCCATCAGTGAGTCAGAACTCCCTGTCTACGAGCAGTACTTC
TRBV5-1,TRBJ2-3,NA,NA,CASSLEGGGKDTQYF,TGCGCCAGCAGCTTGGAGGGAGGGGGAAAAGATACGCAGTATTTT
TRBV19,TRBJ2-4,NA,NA,CATRRENTAKNIQYF,TGTGCCACCCGGAGGGAGAACACTGCCAAAAACATTCAGTACTTC
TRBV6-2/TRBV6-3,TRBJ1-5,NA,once,CASSQTGGPQHF,TGTGCCAGCAGTCAGACGGGGGGGCCCCAGCATTTT
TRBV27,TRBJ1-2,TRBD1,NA,CASSLSIGQGANYGYTF,TGTGCCAGCAGTTTATCGATCGGGCAGGGGGCGAACTATGGCTACACCTTC
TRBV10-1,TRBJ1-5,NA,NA,CASSGFRRTVSNQPQHF,TGCGCCAGCAGTGGATTTCGAAGGACAGTAAGCAATCAGCCCCAGCATTTT
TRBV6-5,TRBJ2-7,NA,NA,CASRDQPPARGEQYF,TGTGCCAGCAGAGACCAACCCCCAGCCCGAGGCGAGCAGTACTTC
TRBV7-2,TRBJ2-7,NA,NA,CASSLAIDSYEQYF,TGTGCCAGCAGCTTAGCGATCGACAGCTACGAGCAGTACTTC
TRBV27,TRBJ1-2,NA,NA,CASGGAGGYTF,TGTGCCAGCGGGGGGGCGGGTGGCTACACCTTC
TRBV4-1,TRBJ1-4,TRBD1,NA,CASSQGGQPANEKLFF,TGCGCCAGCAGCCAAGGGGGACAGCCGGCTAATGAAAAACTGTTTTTT
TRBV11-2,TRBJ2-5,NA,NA,CASSFSGKETQYF,TGTGCCAGCAGCTTTTCAGGGAAAGAGACCCAGTACTTC
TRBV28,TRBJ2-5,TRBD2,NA,CASRPGRGETQYF,TGTGCCAGCAGGCCCGGGAGGGGGGAGACCCAGTACTTC
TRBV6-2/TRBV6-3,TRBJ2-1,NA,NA,CASSYSSRTYNEQFF,TGTGCCAGCAGTTACTCTAGCCGCACCTACAATGAGCAGTTCTTC
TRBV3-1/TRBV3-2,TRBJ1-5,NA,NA,CASSHGGNSNQPQHF,TGTGCCAGCAGCCACGGGGGTAACAGCAATCAGCCCCAGCATTTT
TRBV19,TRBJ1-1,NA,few,CASSLTQGITEAFF,TGTGCCAGTAGTTTAACGCAGGGGATCACTGAAGCTTTCTTT
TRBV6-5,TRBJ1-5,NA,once,CASSSQGHQPQHF,TGTGCCAGCAGTTCACAGGGACATCAGCCCCAGCATTTT
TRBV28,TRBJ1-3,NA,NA,CASSSQILALGVTIYF,TGTGCCAGCAGTTCCCAAATACTAGCCCTCGGGGTCACCATATATTTT
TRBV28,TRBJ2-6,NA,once,CASTRGGSSGANVLTF,TGTGCCAGTACCCGGGGAGGCAGCTCTGGGGCCAACGTCCTGACTTTC
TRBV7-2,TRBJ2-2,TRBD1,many,CASSLTGGGTGELFF,TGTGCCAGCAGCTTAACAGGGGGCGGAACCGGGGAGCTGTTTTTT
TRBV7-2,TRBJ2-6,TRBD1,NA,CASSQGQLSGANVLTF,TGTGCCAGCAGCCAGGGACAGCTCTCTGGGGCCAACGTCCTGACTTTC
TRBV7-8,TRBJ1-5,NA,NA,CASSSRSSDQPQHF,TGTGCCAGCAGCTCCCGTTCCAGCGATCAGCCCCAGCATTTT
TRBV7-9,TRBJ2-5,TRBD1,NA,CASSRRAGGLVGETQYF,TGTGCCAGCAGCCGGAGGGCAGGGGGCCTCGTGGGGGAGACCCAGTACTTC
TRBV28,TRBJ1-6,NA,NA,CASSLSTYTPLHF,TGTGCCAGCAGTTTATCCACATACACACCCCTCCACTTT
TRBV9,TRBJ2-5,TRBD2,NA,CASSVVPGGPYQETQYF,TGTGCCAGCAGCGTGGTCCCGGGAGGGCCGTACCAAGAGACCCAGTACTTC